This T cell receptor (beta chain) was observed in a study of T cell responses to AZD1222 COVID-19 vaccine. This clone is a singleton in its sample. Its matching antigen is unknown. Broader study findings: With dominance at 160-218 and 743-854, vaccine-associated CD4 TCRs spanned spike.

Germline-derived CDR1 and CDR2 are WSHSY and SAAADI. There are 15 residues in the CDR3. V was trimmed by 6 bases and J by 2 bases, leaving 14 bases between them. Data came from immunoSEQ multiplex PCR; TCRdb stores just in-frame clones and leaves some out. The sample yields 78,000 or so clones, over 70% seen once. The J gene is TRBJ1-3, the V gene TRBV10-2, with D uncertain. This sequence was found in an adult who received the AZD1222 COVID-19 vaccine. Sequenced material: peripheral blood, taken 28 days after the second AZD1222 dose. CDR3 protein: CASSRNRGTGNTIYF. In DNA, the CDR3 is TGCGCCAGCAGCCGAAACCGAGGGACTGGAAACACCATATATTTT.